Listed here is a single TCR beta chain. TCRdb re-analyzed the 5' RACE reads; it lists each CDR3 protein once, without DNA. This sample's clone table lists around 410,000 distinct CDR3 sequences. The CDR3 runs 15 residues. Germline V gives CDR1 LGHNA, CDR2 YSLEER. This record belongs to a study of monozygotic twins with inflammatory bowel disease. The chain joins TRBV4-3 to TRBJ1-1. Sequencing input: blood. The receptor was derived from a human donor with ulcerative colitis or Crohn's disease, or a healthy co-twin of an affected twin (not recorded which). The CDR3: CASSQSPDWNTEAFF.